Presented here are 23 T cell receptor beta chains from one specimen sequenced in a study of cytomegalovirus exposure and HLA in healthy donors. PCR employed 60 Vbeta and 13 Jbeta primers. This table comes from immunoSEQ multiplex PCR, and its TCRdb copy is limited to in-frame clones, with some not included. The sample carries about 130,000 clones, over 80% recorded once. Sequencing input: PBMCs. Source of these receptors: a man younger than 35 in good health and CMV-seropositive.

Here the CDR3 reads CAGEAGGQGGSYEQYF. In DNA, the CDR3 is TGCGCCGGAGAGGCGGGGGGACAGGGGGGCTCCTACGAGCAGTACTTC. The chain recombines TRBV5-1 with TRBJ2-7; 11 bases map to TRBD1. Germline-derived CDR1 and CDR2 are SGHRS and YFSETQ. V was pared by 10 bases and J by 0 bases, with 12 bases of the junction left unmatched. This CDR3 has 16 amino acids. Full variable domain (rest looked up from reference TRBV5-1 and TRBJ2-7): KAGVTQTPRYLIKTRGQQVTLSCSPISGHRSVSWYQQTPGQGLQFLFEYFSETQRNKGNFPGRFSGRQFSNSRSEMNVSTLELGDSALYLCAGEAGGQGGSYEQYFGPGTRLTVT.

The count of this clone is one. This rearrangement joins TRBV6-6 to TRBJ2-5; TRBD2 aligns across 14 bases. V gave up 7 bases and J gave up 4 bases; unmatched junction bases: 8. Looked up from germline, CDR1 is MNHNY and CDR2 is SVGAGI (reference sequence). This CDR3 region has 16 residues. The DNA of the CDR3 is TGTGCCAGCACCCCTCTAGGACTAGCGGGGGGAGAGACCCAGTACTTC. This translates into CASTPLGLAGGETQYF.

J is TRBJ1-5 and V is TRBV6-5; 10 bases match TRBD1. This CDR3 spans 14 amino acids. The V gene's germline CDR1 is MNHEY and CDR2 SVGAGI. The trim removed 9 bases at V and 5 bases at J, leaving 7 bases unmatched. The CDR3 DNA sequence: TGTGCCAGTTCGGGACAGGGGAGGGATCAGCCCCAGCATTTT. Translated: CASSGQGRDQPQHF.

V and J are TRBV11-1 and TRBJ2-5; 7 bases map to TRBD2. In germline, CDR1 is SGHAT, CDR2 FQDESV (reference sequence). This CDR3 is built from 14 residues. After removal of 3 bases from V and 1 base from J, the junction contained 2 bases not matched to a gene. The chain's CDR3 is CASSLSSGQETQYF. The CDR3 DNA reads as TGTGCCAGCAGCTTGTCTAGCGGCCAAGAGACCCAGTACTTC.

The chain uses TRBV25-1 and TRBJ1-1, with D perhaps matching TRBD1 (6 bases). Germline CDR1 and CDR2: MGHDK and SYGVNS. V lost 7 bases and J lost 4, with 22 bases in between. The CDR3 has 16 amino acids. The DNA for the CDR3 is TGTGCCAGCAAGCCTAGGTTGGGGGCTAGAGGCACTGAAGCTTTCTTT. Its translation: CASKPRLGARGTEAFF.

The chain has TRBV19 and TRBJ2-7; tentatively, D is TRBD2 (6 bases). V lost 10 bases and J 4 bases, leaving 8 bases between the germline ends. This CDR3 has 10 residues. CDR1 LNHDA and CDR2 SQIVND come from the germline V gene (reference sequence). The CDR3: CATGDYEQYF. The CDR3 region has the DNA TGTGCCACGGGGGATTACGAGCAGTACTTC. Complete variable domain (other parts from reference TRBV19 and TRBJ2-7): DGGITQSPKYLFRKEGQNVTLSCEQNLNHDAMYWYRQDPGQGLRLIYYSQIVNDFQKGDIAEGYSVSREKKESFPLTVTSAQKNPTAFYLCATGDYEQYFGPGTRLTVT.

The CDR3 region is CASSGARLAGSYNEQFF. The CDR3 coding sequence is TGTGCCAGCAGCGGAGCAAGACTAGCGGGATCATACAATGAGCAGTTCTTC. This chain uses TRBV7-9 with TRBJ2-1; 11 bases are a match to TRBD2. Germline trimming cut 5 bases from V and 4 bases from J; bases unmatched to any gene: 10. Looked up from germline, CDR1 is SEHNR and CDR2 is FQNEAQ (reference sequence). The CDR3 contains 17 residues.

The CDR3 region is CASSLEGGVLSNQPQHF. The CDR3 DNA is TGTGCCAGCAGCTTAGAGGGGGGGGTCCTTAGCAATCAGCCCCAGCATTTT. V gene TRBV7-8 combines with J gene TRBJ1-5; TRBD1 might be the D (6 bases). From germline, CDR1 is SGHVS and CDR2 FQNEAQ. V was trimmed by 1 base and J by 0 bases, leaving 13 bases between them. The length of the CDR3 is 17 residues.

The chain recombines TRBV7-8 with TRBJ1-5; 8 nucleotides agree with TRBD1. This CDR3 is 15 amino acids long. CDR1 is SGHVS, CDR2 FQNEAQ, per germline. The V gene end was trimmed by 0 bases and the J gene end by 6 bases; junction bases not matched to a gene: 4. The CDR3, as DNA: TGTGCCAGCAGCTTAGCCGGACAGGGAGGTCAGCCCCAGCATTTT. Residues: CASSLAGQGGQPQHF.

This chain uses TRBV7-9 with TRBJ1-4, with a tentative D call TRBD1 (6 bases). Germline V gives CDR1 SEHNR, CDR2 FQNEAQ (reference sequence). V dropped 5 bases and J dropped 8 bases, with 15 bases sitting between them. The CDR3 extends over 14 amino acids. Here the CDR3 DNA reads TGTGCCAGCAGCCTAACAGGGCAGCCCGAAAAACTGTTTTTT. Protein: CASSLTGQPEKLFF. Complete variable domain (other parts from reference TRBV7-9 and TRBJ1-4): DTGVSQNPRHKITKRGQNVTFRCDPISEHNRLYWYRQTLGQGPEFLTYFQNEAQLEKSRLLSDRFSAERPKGSFSTLEIQRTEQGDSAMYLCASSLTGQPEKLFFGSGTQLSVL.

CDR3 in DNA: TGTGCCAGTAGTACGGACAACCTCAATGAGCAGTTCTTC. As protein: CASSTDNLNEQFF. The J gene is TRBJ2-1, the V gene TRBV19; possibly TRBD1 for D (5 bases). V lost 4 bases, J lost 6 bases, and 10 bases lay in between. The germline V gene encodes CDR1 LNHDA and CDR2 SQIVND (reference sequence). CDR3 size: 13 residues.

The CDR3 protein is CASSPVGENYGYTF. The CDR3 region has the DNA TGTGCCAGCTCACCTGTCGGGGAGAACTATGGCTACACCTTC. This chain joins TRBV18 and TRBJ1-2, with no clear D. Germline CDR1 KGHSH, CDR2 LQKENI. With 3 bases removed from V and 2 bases from J, the gap between germline ends came to 10 bases. The CDR3 is made up of 14 amino acids.

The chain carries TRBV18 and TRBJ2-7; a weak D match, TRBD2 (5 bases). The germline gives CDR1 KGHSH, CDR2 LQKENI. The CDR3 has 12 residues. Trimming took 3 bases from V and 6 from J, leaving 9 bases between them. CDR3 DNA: TGTGCCAGCTCACCGAGACGGGGCGAGCAGTACTTC. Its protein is CASSPRRGEQYF.

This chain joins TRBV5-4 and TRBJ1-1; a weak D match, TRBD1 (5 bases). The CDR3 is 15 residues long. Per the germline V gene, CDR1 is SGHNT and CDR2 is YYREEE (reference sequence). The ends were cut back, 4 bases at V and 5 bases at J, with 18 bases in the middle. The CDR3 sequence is CASSPLGAEGTEAFF. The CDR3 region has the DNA TGTGCCAGCAGCCCTCTAGGGGCAGAAGGTACTGAAGCTTTCTTT. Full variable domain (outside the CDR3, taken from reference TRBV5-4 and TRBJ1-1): ETGVTQSPTHLIKTRGQQVTLRCSSQSGHNTVSWYQQALGQGPQFIFQYYREEENGRGNFPPRFSGLQFPNYSSELNVNALELDDSALYLCASSPLGAEGTEAFFGQGTRLTVV.

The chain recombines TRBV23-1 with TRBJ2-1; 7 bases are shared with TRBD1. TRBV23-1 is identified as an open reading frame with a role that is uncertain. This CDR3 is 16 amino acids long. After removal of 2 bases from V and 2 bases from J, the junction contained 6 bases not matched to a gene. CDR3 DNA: TGCGCCAGCAGTCAAATCGGGACAGAGCCCTACAATGAGCAGTTCTTC. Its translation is CASSQIGTEPYNEQFF.

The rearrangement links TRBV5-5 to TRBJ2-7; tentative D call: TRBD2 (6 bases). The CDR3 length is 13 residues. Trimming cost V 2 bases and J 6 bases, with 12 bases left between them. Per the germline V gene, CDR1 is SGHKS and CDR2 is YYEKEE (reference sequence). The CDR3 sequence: CASSFGGVGEQYF. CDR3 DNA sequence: TGTGCCAGCAGCTTTGGAGGGGTCGGCGAGCAGTACTTC.

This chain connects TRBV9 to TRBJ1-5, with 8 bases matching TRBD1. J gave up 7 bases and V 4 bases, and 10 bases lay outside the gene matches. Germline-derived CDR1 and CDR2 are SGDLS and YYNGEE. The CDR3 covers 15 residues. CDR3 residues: CASSSTGDGLQPQHF. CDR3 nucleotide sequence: TGTGCCAGCAGCTCGACAGGGGACGGATTGCAGCCCCAGCATTTT. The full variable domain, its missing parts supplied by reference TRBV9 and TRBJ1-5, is DSGVTQTPKHLITATGQRVTLRCSPRSGDLSVYWYQQSLDQGLQFLIQYYNGEERAKGNILERFSAQQFPDLHSELNLSSLELGDSALYFCASSSTGDGLQPQHFGDGTRLSIL.

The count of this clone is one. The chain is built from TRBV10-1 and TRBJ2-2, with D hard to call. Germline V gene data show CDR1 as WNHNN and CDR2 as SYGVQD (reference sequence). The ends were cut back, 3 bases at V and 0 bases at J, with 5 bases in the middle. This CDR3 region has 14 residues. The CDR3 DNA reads TGCGCCAGCAGTGATACAACGAACACCGGGGAGCTGTTTTTT. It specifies CASSDTTNTGELFF.

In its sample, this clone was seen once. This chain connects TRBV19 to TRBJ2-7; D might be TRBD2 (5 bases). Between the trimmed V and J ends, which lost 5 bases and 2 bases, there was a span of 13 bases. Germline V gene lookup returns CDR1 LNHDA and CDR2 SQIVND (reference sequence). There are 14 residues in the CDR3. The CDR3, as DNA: TGTGCCAGTAGTGCCCCGGGAAAGGCCTACGAGCAGTACTTC. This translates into CASSAPGKAYEQYF.

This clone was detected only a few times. Here the CDR3 DNA reads TGTGCCAGCAGTTACTCAGAGAGAAATCAGCCCCAGCATTTT. The encoded protein is CASSYSERNQPQHF. The chain carries TRBV6-5 and TRBJ1-5; D not resolved. Trimming left V 0 bases short and J 4 bases short, with 7 bases between. Germline lookup yields CDR1 MNHEY and CDR2 SVGAGI. The CDR3 consists of 14 residues.

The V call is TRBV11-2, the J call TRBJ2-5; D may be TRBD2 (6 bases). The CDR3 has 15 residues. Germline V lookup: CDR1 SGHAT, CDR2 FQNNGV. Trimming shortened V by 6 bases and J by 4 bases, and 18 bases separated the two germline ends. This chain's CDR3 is CASSSGTLGGETQYF. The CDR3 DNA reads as TGTGCCAGCAGTTCCGGGACTCTCGGCGGAGAGACCCAGTACTTC.

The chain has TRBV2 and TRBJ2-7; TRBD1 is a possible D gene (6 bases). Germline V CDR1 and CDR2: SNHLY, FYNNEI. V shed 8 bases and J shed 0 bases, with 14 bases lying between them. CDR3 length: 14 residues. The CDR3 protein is CASARRDTSYEQYF. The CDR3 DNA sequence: TGTGCCAGCGCCCGAAGGGACACCTCCTACGAGCAGTACTTC.

CDR3 coding DNA: TGTGCCAGCAGCTTGGGGTCAACAGGGCGTTTTTCTGGAAACACCATATATTTT. Encoded protein: CASSLGSTGRFSGNTIYF. The gene calls are TRBV5-8 and TRBJ1-3; maybe TRBD1 (6 bases). CDR3 length: 18 residues. From germline, CDR1 is SGHTS and CDR2 YDEGEE. Trimming stripped 0 bases from V and 1 base from J, with 17 bases between.